The sequence of this T cell receptor (beta chain) was determined in a study of T-cell reconstitution after alpha-beta-depleted transplantation in children. In its sample, this clonotype was seen many times. The TCRbeta library incorporated unique molecular identifiers. TCRdb re-analysed the PCR reads in MiXCR, keeping a single row per CDR3 protein. Seen here are 200,000 to 250,000 distinct CDR3 sequences, around 10% observed once, and the top ten hold roughly 6.2%. This CDR3 has 13 amino acids. Trimming shortened V by 1 base and J by 1 base, and 5 bases separated the two germline ends. The germline V gene has CDR1 SGHRS and CDR2 YFSETQ.

The chain joins TRBV5-1 to TRBJ1-1; the D is unclear. This clonotype originated in a human donor who donated a stem cell graft to a child with acute lymphoblastic leukemia. The sample in question was PBMCs from the stem cell graft donor, obtained from the stem cell graft. The CDR3 loop reads CASSLMGNTEAFF. The CDR3 DNA sequence: TGCGCCAGCAGCTTGATGGGGAACACTGAAGCTTTCTTT.